This record looks at one T cell receptor beta chain sequence and its context. Its antigen is not yet known. No much larger clone exists at a distance of one base, and base qualities are not known. This specimen belongs to a study of T-cell reconstitution after alpha-beta-depleted transplantation in children listed by TCRdb under 2016. For the study in its entirety: Using TCR repertoire profiling, the study followed T-cell immune reconstitution in a quantitative way in children after TCRalphabeta/CD19-depleted allogeneic hematopoietic cell transplantation.

Libraries were built with PCR. Sequenced using an Illumina HiSeq 2500. TCR libraries were prepared with molecular barcoding, using unique molecular identifiers to normalize TCRbeta repertoire quantification. The public reads were reprocessed in TCRdb via fastp at Q25 and MiXCR, keeping in-frame beta chains. Each entry is one CDR3 protein sequence, shown with its most common DNA and genes. This sample holds around 480,000 distinct CDR3 sequences; approximately 29% were observed only once. The biggest ten clones account for approximately 2.3% of the sample. The cysteine opens and the phenylalanine closes a CDR3 of 14 amino acids. CDR3 DNA is the only sequence kept; it has 42 bases, read in frame from the first base. V is clipped by 2 bases and J by 7 bases, and the sequence between their germline boundaries is 17 bases long. CDR1 and CDR2 are read off the germline V gene (reference sequence) as GTSNPN and SVGIG.

The sequence derives from a human donor who donated a stem cell graft to a child with aplastic anemia. Sequenced material: PBMCs from the stem cell graft donor, taken from the stem cell graft. The rearrangement joined TRBV30 to TRBJ1-1, with the identity of the D gene unclear. The CDR3 in this case is CAWSPREATVEAFF. The DNA sequence is as follows: TGTGCCTGGAGTCCACGGGAGGCGACCGTTGAAGCTTTCTTT.